This T cell receptor beta chain derives from a study of T cell repertoires in cytomegalovirus infection. The ends were cut back, 5 bases at V and 1 base at J, with 17 bases in the middle. CDR1 and CDR2 from the germline V gene are SGHTA and FQGNSA. The CDR3 contains 16 residues. TCRdb ran MiXCR on the reads and lists one entry per CDR3 protein. The data contain 370,000 or so distinct CDR3 sequences, approximately 35% of them singletons. This clonotype occurred many times. Its target is unknown. The J gene is TRBJ2-5, the V gene TRBV7-2; D perhaps matches TRBD1 (5 bases). The clonotype was recovered from a human donor in good health (CMV status not recorded). Some clones in this sample may be carry-over from other donors' samples. The source was cultured PBMCs, collected from culture after CMV antigen stimulation. Written as DNA, the CDR3 is TGTGCCAGCAGCGCACTACAGGAATTTCGCCAAGAGACCCAGTACTTC. Amino acids: CASSALQEFRQETQYF.